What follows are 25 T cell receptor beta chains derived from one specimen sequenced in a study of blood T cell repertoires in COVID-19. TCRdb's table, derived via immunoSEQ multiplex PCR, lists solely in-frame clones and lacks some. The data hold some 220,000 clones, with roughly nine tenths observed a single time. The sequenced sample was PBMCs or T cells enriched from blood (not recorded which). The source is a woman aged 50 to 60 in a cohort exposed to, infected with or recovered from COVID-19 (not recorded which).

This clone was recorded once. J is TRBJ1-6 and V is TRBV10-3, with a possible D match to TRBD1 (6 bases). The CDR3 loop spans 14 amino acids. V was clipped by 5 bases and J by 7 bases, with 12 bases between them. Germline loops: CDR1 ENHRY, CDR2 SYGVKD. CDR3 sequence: CAISSRGDNSPLHF. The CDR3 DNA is TGTGCCATCAGTTCCAGGGGAGACAATTCACCCCTCCACTTT.

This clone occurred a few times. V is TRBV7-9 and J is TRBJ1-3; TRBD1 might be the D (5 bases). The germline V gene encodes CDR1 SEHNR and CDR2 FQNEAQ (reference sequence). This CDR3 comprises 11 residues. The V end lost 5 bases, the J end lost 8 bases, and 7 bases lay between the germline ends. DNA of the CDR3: TGTGCCAGCAGCGGGGACTACACCATATATTTT. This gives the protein CASSGDYTIYF.

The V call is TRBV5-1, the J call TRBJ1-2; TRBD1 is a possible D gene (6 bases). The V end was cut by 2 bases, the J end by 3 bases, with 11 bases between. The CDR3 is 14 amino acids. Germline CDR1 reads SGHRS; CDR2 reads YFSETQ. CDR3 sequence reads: CASSLVRGYYGYTF. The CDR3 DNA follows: TGCGCCAGCAGCTTAGTCAGGGGATACTATGGCTACACCTTC. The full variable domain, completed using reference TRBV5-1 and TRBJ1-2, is KAGVTQTPRYLIKTRGQQVTLSCSPISGHRSVSWYQQTPGQGLQFLFEYFSETQRNKGNFPGRFSGRQFSNSRSEMNVSTLELGDSALYLCASSLVRGYYGYTFGSGTRLTVV.

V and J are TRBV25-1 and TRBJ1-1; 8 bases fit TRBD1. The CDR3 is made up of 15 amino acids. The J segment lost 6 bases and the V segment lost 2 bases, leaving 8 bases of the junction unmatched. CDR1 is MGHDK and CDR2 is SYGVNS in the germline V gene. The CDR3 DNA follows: TGTGCCAGCAGTGAAGGACAGGGTGTGAGGTCTGAAGCTTTCTTT. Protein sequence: CASSEGQGVRSEAFF.

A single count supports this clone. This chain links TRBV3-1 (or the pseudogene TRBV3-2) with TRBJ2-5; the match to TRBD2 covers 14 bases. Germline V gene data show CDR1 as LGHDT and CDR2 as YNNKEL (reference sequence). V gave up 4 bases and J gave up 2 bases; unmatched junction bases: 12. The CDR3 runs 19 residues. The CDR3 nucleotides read TGTGCCAGCAGCCGATTTCCCGGGACTAGCGGGGGCGGGCAAGAGACCCAGTACTTC. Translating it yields CASSRFPGTSGGGQETQYF.

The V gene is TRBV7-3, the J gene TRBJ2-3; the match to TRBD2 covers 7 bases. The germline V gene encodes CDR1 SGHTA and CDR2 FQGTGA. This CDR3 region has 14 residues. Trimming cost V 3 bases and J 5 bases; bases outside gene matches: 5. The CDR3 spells CASSFRSGEDTQYF. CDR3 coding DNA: TGTGCCAGCAGCTTTAGAAGCGGGGAAGATACGCAGTATTTT.

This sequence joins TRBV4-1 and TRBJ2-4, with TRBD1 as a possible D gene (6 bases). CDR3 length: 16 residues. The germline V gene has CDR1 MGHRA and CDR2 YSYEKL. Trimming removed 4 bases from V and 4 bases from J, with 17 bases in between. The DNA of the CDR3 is TGCGCCAGCAGCCTAAAAAGGGGACACCCAAAAAACATTCAGTACTTC. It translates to CASSLKRGHPKNIQYF.

The CDR3 bases are TGTGCCAGCAGCTCGCTTTGGAGCGGGGAGACAGATACGCAGTATTTT. Its protein product is CASSSLWSGETDTQYF. The chain uses TRBV5-6 and TRBJ2-3; TRBD2 aligns across 7 bases. CDR3 length: 16 amino acids. Trimming at V came to 3 bases and at J to 3 bases, leaving 10 bases not matched to a gene. CDR1 and CDR2 (germline): SGHDT, YYEEEE.

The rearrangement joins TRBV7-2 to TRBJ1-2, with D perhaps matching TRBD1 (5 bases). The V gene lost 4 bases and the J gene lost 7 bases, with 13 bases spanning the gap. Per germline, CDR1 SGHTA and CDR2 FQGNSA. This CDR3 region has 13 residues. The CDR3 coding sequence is TGTGCCAGCAGCTCCCTTGGGGCAGGTGGCTACACCTTC. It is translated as CASSSLGAGGYTF.

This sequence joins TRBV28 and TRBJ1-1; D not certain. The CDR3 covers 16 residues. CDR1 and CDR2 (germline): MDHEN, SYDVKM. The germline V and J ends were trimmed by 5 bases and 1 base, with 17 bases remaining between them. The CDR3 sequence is CASSLSQARSNTEAFF. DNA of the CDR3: TGTGCCAGCAGTCTCTCCCAGGCTCGGTCGAACACTGAAGCTTTCTTT.

The CDR3 DNA sequence: TGTGCCAGCAGTCGAGGCGGGGCCGGGGGCTACACCTTC. It translates to CASSRGGAGGYTF. The chain has TRBV6-5 and TRBJ1-2, with D possibly TRBD1 on 5 matching bases. The germline gives CDR1 MNHEY, CDR2 SVGAGI. V dropped 5 bases and J dropped 8 bases, with 15 bases sitting between them. CDR3 size: 13 residues.

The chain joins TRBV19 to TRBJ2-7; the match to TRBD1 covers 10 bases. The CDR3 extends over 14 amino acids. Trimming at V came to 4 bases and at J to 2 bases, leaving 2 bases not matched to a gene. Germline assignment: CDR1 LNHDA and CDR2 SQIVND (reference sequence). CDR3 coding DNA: TGTGCCAGTAGTAGACAGGGGGCCACCTACGAGCAGTACTTC. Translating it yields CASSRQGATYEQYF.

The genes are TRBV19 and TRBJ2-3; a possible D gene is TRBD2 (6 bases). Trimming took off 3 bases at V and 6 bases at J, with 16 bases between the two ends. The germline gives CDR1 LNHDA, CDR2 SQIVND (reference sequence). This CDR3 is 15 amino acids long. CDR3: CASSMGPLGGDTQYF. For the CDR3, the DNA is TGTGCCAGTAGTATGGGCCCCTTGGGAGGCGATACGCAGTATTTT.

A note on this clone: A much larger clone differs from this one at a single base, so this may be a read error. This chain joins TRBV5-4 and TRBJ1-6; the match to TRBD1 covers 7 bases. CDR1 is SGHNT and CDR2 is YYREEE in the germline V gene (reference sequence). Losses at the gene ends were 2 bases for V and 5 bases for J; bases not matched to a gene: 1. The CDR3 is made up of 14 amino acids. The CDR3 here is CASSLQGNNSPLHF. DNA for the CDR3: TGTGCCAGCAGCTTACAGGGGAATAATTCACCCCTCCACTTT.

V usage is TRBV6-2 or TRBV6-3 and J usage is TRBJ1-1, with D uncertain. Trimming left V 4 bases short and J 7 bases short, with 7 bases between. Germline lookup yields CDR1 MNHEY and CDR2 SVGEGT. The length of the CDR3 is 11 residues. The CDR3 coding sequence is TGTGCCAGCAGTTCCTACAGTGAAGCTTTCTTT. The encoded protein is CASSSYSEAFF.

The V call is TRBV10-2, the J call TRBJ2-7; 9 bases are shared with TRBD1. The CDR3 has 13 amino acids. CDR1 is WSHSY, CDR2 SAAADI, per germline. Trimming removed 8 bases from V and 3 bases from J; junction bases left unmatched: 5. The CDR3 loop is CASRQGGNYEQYF. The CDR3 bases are TGCGCCAGCCGACAGGGGGGCAACTACGAGCAGTACTTC.

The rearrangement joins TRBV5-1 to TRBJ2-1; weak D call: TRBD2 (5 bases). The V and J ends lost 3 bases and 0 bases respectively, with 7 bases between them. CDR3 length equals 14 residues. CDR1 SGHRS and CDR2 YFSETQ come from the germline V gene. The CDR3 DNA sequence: TGCGCCAGCAGCTCGGGGAGCTCCTACAATGAGCAGTTCTTC. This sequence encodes CASSSGSSYNEQFF.

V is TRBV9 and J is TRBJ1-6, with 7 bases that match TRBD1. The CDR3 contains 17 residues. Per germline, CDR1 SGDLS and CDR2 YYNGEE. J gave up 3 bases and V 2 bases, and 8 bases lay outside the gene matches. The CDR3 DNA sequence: TGTGCCAGCAGCGTTACAGGGGCTTCAGGCTATAATTCACCCCTCCACTTT. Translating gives CASSVTGASGYNSPLHF.

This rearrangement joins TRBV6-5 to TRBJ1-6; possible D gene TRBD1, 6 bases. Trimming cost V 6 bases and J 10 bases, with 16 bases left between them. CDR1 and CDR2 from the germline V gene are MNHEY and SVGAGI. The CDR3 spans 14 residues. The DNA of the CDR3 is TGTGCCAGCAGAATGACAGGATACCCATCACCCCTCCACTTT. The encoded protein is CASRMTGYPSPLHF.

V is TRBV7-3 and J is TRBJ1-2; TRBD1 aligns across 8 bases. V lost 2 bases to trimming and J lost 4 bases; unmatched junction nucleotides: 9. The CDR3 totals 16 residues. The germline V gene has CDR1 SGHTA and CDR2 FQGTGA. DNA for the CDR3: TGTGCCAGCAGCTTAGGCGCCAGGGGGCAAAGCTATGGCTACACCTTC. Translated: CASSLGARGQSYGYTF.

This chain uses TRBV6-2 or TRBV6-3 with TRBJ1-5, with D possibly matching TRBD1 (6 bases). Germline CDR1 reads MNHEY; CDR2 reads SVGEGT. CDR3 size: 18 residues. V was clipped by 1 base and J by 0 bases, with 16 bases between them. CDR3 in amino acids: CASSYLQRDIYSNQPQHF. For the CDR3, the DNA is TGTGCCAGCAGTTACTTACAGCGGGACATTTATAGCAATCAGCCCCAGCATTTT.

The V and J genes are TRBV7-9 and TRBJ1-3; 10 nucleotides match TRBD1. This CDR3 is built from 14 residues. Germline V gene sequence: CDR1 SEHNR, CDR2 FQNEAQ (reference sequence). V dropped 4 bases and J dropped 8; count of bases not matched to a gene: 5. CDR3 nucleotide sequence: TGTGCCAGCAGCTCAAGACAGGGGGCCGACACCATATATTTT. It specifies CASSSRQGADTIYF. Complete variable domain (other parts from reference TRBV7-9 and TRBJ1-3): DTGVSQNPRHKITKRGQNVTFRCDPISEHNRLYWYRQTLGQGPEFLTYFQNEAQLEKSRLLSDRFSAERPKGSFSTLEIQRTEQGDSAMYLCASSSRQGADTIYFGEGSWLTVV.

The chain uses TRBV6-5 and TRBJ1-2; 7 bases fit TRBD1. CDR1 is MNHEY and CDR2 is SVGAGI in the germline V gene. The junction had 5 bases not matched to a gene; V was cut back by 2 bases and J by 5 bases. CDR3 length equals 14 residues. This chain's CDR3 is CASSYIQGPYGYTF. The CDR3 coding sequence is TGTGCCAGCAGTTACATACAGGGGCCTTATGGCTACACCTTC.

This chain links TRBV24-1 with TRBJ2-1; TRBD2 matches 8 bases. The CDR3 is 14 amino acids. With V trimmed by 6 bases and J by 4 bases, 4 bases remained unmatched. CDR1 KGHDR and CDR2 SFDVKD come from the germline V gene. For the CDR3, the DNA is TGTGCCACCAGTCGCGGGGGGCTGTACAATGAGCAGTTCTTC. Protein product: CATSRGGLYNEQFF.

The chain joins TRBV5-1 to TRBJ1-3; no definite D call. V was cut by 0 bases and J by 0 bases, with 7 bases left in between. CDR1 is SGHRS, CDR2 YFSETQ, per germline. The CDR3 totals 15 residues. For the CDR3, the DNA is TGCGCCAGCAGCTTGGACACCCGCTCTGGAAACACCATATATTTT. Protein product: CASSLDTRSGNTIYF.